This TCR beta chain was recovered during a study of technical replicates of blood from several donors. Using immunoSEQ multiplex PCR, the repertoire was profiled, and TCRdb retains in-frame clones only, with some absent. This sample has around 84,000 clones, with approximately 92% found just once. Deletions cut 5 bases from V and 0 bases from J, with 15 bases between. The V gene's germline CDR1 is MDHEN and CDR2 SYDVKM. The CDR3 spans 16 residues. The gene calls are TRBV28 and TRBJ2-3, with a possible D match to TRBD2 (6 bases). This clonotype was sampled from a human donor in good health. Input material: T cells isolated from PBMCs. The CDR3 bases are TGTGCCAGCAGTCTAAGTAGAAGCGGGAGCACAGATACGCAGTATTTT. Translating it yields CASSLSRSGSTDTQYF.